Presented here are 10 T cell receptor beta chains from one specimen sequenced in a study of blood T cell repertoires in COVID-19. TCRdb keeps only in-frame clones here, not all; method: immunoSEQ multiplex PCR. This table holds around 280,000 clones, around 87% found once. The specimen was peripheral blood. These receptors were collected from a woman in her forties or fifties who had recovered from COVID-19.

The chain couples TRBV20-1 to TRBJ1-1, with no clear D. Germline V lookup: CDR1 DFQATT, CDR2 SNEGSKA (reference sequence). Trimming took 3 bases from V and 0 from J, leaving 11 bases between them. The CDR3 length is 14 residues. The CDR3 DNA is TGCAGTGCTAGTAACAATCTCATGAACACTGAAGCTTTCTTT. Its translation: CSASNNLMNTEAFF.

The chain links TRBV20-1 to TRBJ2-5; the D gene is possibly TRBD1 (5 bases). Germline assignment: CDR1 DFQATT and CDR2 SNEGSKA (reference sequence). The length of the CDR3 is 13 residues. Trimming stripped 3 bases from V and 4 bases from J, with 12 bases between. CDR3 DNA sequence: TGCAGTGCTAGTAGGCAGGGCCGAGAGACCCAGTACTTC. This codes for CSASRQGRETQYF.

This chain connects TRBV19 to TRBJ2-7; the D gene is possibly TRBD2 (5 bases). The V gene's germline CDR1 is LNHDA and CDR2 SQIVND (reference sequence). This CDR3 has 13 amino acids. Deletions cut 4 bases from V and 5 bases from J, with 12 bases between. CDR3 residues: CASSTGPRDEQYF. The CDR3 DNA sequence: TGTGCCAGTAGTACGGGCCCGCGGGACGAGCAGTACTTC.

The chain uses TRBV2 and TRBJ1-2; tentative D call: TRBD1 (6 bases). Between the trimmed V and J ends, which lost 5 bases and 5 bases, there was a span of 12 bases. In germline, CDR1 is SNHLY, CDR2 FYNNEI. The CDR3 extends over 13 amino acids. The CDR3 sequence: CASSTRGWYGYTF. CDR3 in DNA: TGTGCCAGCAGTACCAGGGGATGGTATGGCTACACCTTC.

V is TRBV20-1 and J is TRBJ1-1; D gene unclear. This CDR3 contains 14 residues. Trimming removed 3 bases at V and 0 bases at J, with 11 bases between. Germline V gives CDR1 DFQATT, CDR2 SNEGSKA (reference sequence). CDR3: CSASTTVLNTEAFF. CDR3 sequence (DNA): TGCAGTGCTAGTACAACAGTTCTGAACACTGAAGCTTTCTTT.

CDR3 in amino acids: CASSEAVATGELFF. The CDR3 nucleotides are TGTGCCAGCAGTGAAGCGGTAGCCACCGGGGAGCTGTTTTTT. This chain links TRBV2 with TRBJ2-2; D call uncertain. This CDR3 region has 14 residues. The germline V gene encodes CDR1 SNHLY and CDR2 FYNNEI. Trimming pared 0 bases from V and 4 bases from J, leaving 6 bases between.

This chain uses TRBV4-2 with TRBJ2-1; TRBD1 matches at 12 bases. The V segment lost 4 bases and the J segment 8 bases; nucleotides outside the gene matches: 6. Germline V gives CDR1 LGHNA, CDR2 YNFKEQ. The CDR3 covers 15 residues. The CDR3 spells CASSRGGQGAYEQFF. CDR3 in DNA: TGTGCCAGCAGCCGGGGGGGACAGGGGGCATATGAGCAGTTCTTC.

CDR3 DNA sequence: TGTGCCAGCAGCGACACAGGAATTATGAACACTGAAGCTTTCTTT. Amino acid sequence: CASSDTGIMNTEAFF. This sequence joins TRBV7-9 and TRBJ1-1; possible D gene TRBD1, 5 bases. Germline V lookup: CDR1 SEHNR, CDR2 FQNEAQ (reference sequence). Trimming took 5 bases from V and 0 from J, leaving 13 bases between them. The CDR3 contains 15 residues.

V is TRBV13 and J is TRBJ2-1; D is possibly TRBD2 (5 bases). Germline CDR1 PRHDT, CDR2 FYEKMQ (reference sequence). The CDR3 covers 15 residues. V gave up 1 base and J gave up 4 bases, with 11 bases separating them. The CDR3 region is CASSLAGLPYNEQFF. For the CDR3, the DNA is TGTGCCAGCAGCTTAGCGGGATTACCTTACAATGAGCAGTTCTTC.

The chain recombines TRBV5-1 with TRBJ1-2; 7 bases are a match to TRBD1. The CDR3 consists of 14 residues. V was clipped by 4 bases and J by 13 bases; unmatched bases: 16. The germline gives CDR1 SGHRS, CDR2 YFSETQ. CDR3 sequence reads: CASSAGTEGSLSTF. The DNA for the CDR3 is TGCGCCAGCAGCGCCGGGACAGAAGGTAGTTTGAGCACCTTC.